This T cell receptor beta chain was identified during a study of shared clonotypes between healthy human individuals. Clones were read by immunoSEQ multiplex PCR, and TCRdb kept only the in-frame ones, dropping some. The sample records some 980,000 clones, 76% being singletons. The CDR3 sequence is 12 residues long. Trimming removed 5 bases at V and 10 bases at J, with 12 bases between. CDR1 GTSNPN and CDR2 SVGIG come from the germline V gene (reference sequence). This clonotype originated in a young man in good health. What was sequenced was memory CD4+ T cells sorted from blood. Indicated subset: CD45RA-negative fraction. The rearrangement uses TRBV30 and TRBJ1-6; tentatively, D is TRBD1 (5 bases). CDR3 region: CAWLGRNSPLHF. In DNA, the CDR3 is TGTGCCTGGCTGGGACGTAACTCACCCCTCCACTTT.